Listed here are 16 T cell receptor beta chains from one sample, sequenced in a study of spatial heterogeneity in lung cancer. TCRdb itself ran the 5' RACE reads through MiXCR, one entry per CDR3 protein. The sample contains approximately 27,000 distinct CDR3 sequences, about 5.6% of which appear only once. As for time point: blood at routine non-recurrence follow-up after resection. Material for sequencing was whole RNA from tumor, nontumor lung or frozen PBMC, left unsorted. Sequenced material: PBMCs, taken at follow-up. The source of these receptors is a male donor with early-stage non-small cell lung cancer.

This clonotype was recorded at least ten times. V and J are TRBV7-2 and TRBJ2-1; 7 bases match TRBD1. CDR3 length: 14 residues. The V gene's germline CDR1 is SGHTA and CDR2 FQGNSA. The ends lost 6 bases at V and 4 bases at J; junction bases unmatched: 6. The CDR3 sequence: CASRGTDHYNEQFF. The CDR3 DNA sequence: TGTGCCAGCAGGGGGACAGATCATTACAATGAGCAGTTCTTC.

This clonotype was recorded a few times. The chain couples TRBV20-1 to TRBJ1-5; 7 bases map to TRBD1. Germline-derived CDR1 and CDR2 are DFQATT and SNEGSKA (reference sequence). V lost 3 bases to trimming and J lost 3 bases; unmatched junction nucleotides: 5. The length of the CDR3 is 14 residues. The CDR3 region is CSARKRGPNQPQHF. In DNA, the CDR3 is TGCAGTGCTAGGAAGAGGGGGCCCAATCAGCCCCAGCATTTT.

This clonotype was observed a handful of times. For the CDR3, the DNA is TGTGCCGCCCAGGGGGTTTCTGGGGCCAACGTCCTGACTTTC. This codes for CAAQGVSGANVLTF. This chain connects TRBV30 to TRBJ2-6; 7 nucleotides agree with TRBD1. The germline V gene encodes CDR1 GTSNPN and CDR2 SVGIG (reference sequence). Trimming at V came to 8 bases and at J to 1 base, leaving 5 bases not matched to a gene. The CDR3 consists of 14 residues.

This clonotype was observed a handful of times. The rearrangement links TRBV2 to TRBJ2-2; no clear D. The germline V and J ends were trimmed by 7 bases and 5 bases, with 14 bases remaining between them. Germline values: CDR1 SNHLY, CDR2 FYNNEI. CDR3 size: 14 residues. The CDR3: CASMWAKGTGELFF. Here the CDR3 DNA reads TGTGCCAGCATGTGGGCTAAGGGAACCGGGGAGCTGTTTTTT.

This clonotype was recorded many times. This chain joins TRBV9 and TRBJ2-3; tentative D call: TRBD2 (5 bases). Germline V lookup: CDR1 SGDLS, CDR2 YYNGEE. The CDR3 has 15 residues. V gave up 4 bases and J gave up 3 bases, with 15 bases separating them. This CDR3 is CASSPPPSGTDTQYF. CDR3 bases: TGTGCCAGCAGCCCTCCCCCATCGGGGACAGATACGCAGTATTTT. Supplemented by reference TRBV9 and TRBJ2-3, the full variable domain reads DSGVTQTPKHLITATGQRVTLRCSPRSGDLSVYWYQQSLDQGLQFLIQYYNGEERAKGNILERFSAQQFPDLHSELNLSSLELGDSALYFCASSPPPSGTDTQYFGPGTRLTVL.

A few counts support this clonotype. V gene TRBV20-1 combines with J gene TRBJ2-1, with 8 bases that match TRBD2. CDR1 and CDR2 from the germline V gene are DFQATT and SNEGSKA (reference sequence). V shed 1 base, J shed 5 bases, and the junction held 1 base outside the gene matches. The CDR3 has 13 residues. Here the CDR3 reads CSARGLAHNEQFF. In DNA, the CDR3 is TGCAGTGCTAGAGGACTAGCGCACAATGAGCAGTTCTTC.

This clonotype was seen a few times. The chain recombines TRBV5-6 with TRBJ1-1; D is ambiguous. Germline-derived CDR1 and CDR2 are SGHDT and YYEEEE. Trimming removed 2 bases from V and 1 base from J, with 6 bases in between. The CDR3 runs to 13 residues. This CDR3 reads CASSFGPNTEAFF. The CDR3 DNA follows: TGTGCCAGCAGCTTTGGTCCGAACACTGAAGCTTTCTTT.

Many counts were recorded for this clonotype. The CDR3 sequence is CASRRQIDTEAFF. The CDR3 DNA sequence: TGTGCCAGCAGGAGACAGATCGACACTGAAGCTTTCTTT. The chain joins TRBV7-9 to TRBJ1-1, with D tentatively TRBD1 (5 bases). CDR3 size: 13 residues. The V end lost 6 bases, the J end lost 3 bases, and 11 bases lay between the germline ends. Germline CDR1 is SEHNR and CDR2 is FQNEAQ (reference sequence). Full variable domain (rest looked up from reference TRBV7-9 and TRBJ1-1): DTGVSQNPRHKITKRGQNVTFRCDPISEHNRLYWYRQTLGQGPEFLTYFQNEAQLEKSRLLSDRFSAERPKGSFSTLEIQRTEQGDSAMYLCASRRQIDTEAFFGQGTRLTVV.

The table lists this clonotype with many counts. The CDR3 spells CASRGTRPKMTDTQYF. The CDR3 DNA reads as TGTGCCAGCAGGGGGACTAGGCCCAAGATGACAGATACGCAGTATTTT. The rearrangement joins TRBV28 to TRBJ2-3; TRBD2 aligns across 8 bases. In germline, CDR1 is MDHEN, CDR2 SYDVKM. This CDR3 region has 16 residues. V trimming: 6 bases; J trimming: 3 bases; junction bases outside the gene matches: 11.

This clonotype was picked up many times. The chain joins TRBV2 to TRBJ1-4; D gene unclear. This CDR3 has 13 residues. V lost 7 bases and J 4 bases, leaving 10 bases between the germline ends. CDR1 and CDR2 from the germline V gene are SNHLY and FYNNEI. CDR3 bases: TGTGCCAGCAACGACGGATATAATGAAAAACTGTTTTTT. Translation: CASNDGYNEKLFF.

The chain has TRBV7-9 and TRBJ2-1; no clear D gene. The V end lost 2 bases, the J end lost 5 bases, and 7 bases lay between the germline ends. The CDR3 consists of 13 residues. CDR1 is SEHNR, CDR2 FQNEAQ, per germline (reference sequence). The DNA for the CDR3 is TGTGCCAGCAGCTTATCCGCAAACAATGAGCAGTTCTTC. Translating it yields CASSLSANNEQFF.

This clonotype was seen many times. V and J are TRBV9 and TRBJ1-4; unclear D gene. Per the germline V gene, CDR1 is SGDLS and CDR2 is YYNGEE. The CDR3 spans 14 residues. The V gene lost 4 bases and the J gene lost 0 bases, with 7 bases spanning the gap. The CDR3 sequence is CASSYDATNEKLFF. The CDR3 nucleotides are TGTGCCAGCAGCTATGATGCAACTAATGAAAAACTGTTTTTT.

At least ten counts were recorded for this clonotype. The chain combines TRBV12-3 or TRBV12-4 with TRBJ2-7; possible D gene TRBD1, 6 bases. V lost 6 bases to trimming and J lost 6 bases, with 21 bases between them. The CDR3 is made up of 15 amino acids. The DNA for the CDR3 is TGTGCCAGCAGCCCAGAGGGACAAATTAGGGGCGAGCAGTACTTC. It specifies CASSPEGQIRGEQYF.

This clonotype was recorded many times. The V call is TRBV9, the J call TRBJ2-1; 8 bases are shared with TRBD2. V shed 3 bases, J shed 4 bases, and the junction held 15 bases outside the gene matches. Germline lookup yields CDR1 SGDLS and CDR2 YYNGEE. The CDR3 totals 18 residues. CDR3: CASSGAAGTSGRYNEQFF. For the CDR3, the DNA is TGTGCCAGCAGCGGAGCGGCTGGTACTAGCGGAAGGTACAATGAGCAGTTCTTC.

V and J are TRBV4-2 and TRBJ1-3; unclear D gene. The CDR3 contains 16 residues. V was shortened by 0 bases and J by 0 bases, with 9 bases between the two germline ends. Per germline, CDR1 LGHNA and CDR2 YNFKEQ. CDR3: CASSQDAVASGNTIYF. Here the CDR3 DNA reads TGTGCCAGCAGCCAAGATGCAGTAGCCTCTGGAAACACCATATATTTT.

V gene TRBV18 combines with J gene TRBJ1-2, with 7 positions matching TRBD1. The V gene end was trimmed by 2 bases and the J gene end by 4 bases; junction bases not matched to a gene: 13. Germline assignment: CDR1 KGHSH and CDR2 LQKENI. The CDR3 has 17 amino acids. The CDR3 loop is CASSPRRGGGAAYGYTF. The CDR3 nucleotides are TGTGCCAGCTCACCAAGACGAGGAGGGGGCGCTGCCTATGGCTACACCTTC. The complete variable domain, with remaining parts taken from reference TRBV18 and TRBJ1-2, reads NAGVMQNPRHLVRRRGQEARLRCSPMKGHSHVYWYRQLPEEGLKFMVYLQKENIIDESGMPKERFSAEFPKEGPSILRIQQVVRGDSAAYFCASSPRRGGGAAYGYTFGSGTRLTVV.